This T cell receptor (beta chain) was observed in a study of shared clonotypes between healthy human individuals. In the case of this clone: Its antigen is still unknown.

TCRdb keeps only in-frame clones here, not all; method: immunoSEQ multiplex PCR. The sample comprises some 500,000 clones, about 96% of which are singletons, and 0.064% rests with the top ten. Study-level results: Richness estimates generally favored naive over memory subsets.

V lost 1 base and J 0 bases, leaving 6 bases between the germline ends. CDR3 length: 15 residues. Germline lookup yields CDR1 MGHRA and CDR2 YSYEKL. The source of this sequence is a woman in her 30s in good health. This rearrangement joins TRBV4-1 to TRBJ1-4; D is unresolved. Sequencing was done on a sample of naive CD4+ T cells sorted from blood. The subset: CD45RA+ positively selected. The CDR3 protein is CASSQAGATNEKLFF. Here the CDR3 DNA reads TGCGCCAGCAGCCAAGCGGGAGCAACTAATGAAAAACTGTTTTTT.